These 15 T cell receptor beta chains originate from one sample sequenced in a study of early T cells in non-severe SARS-CoV-2 infection. TCRdb reanalysed the 5' RACE reads using MiXCR and keeps one entry per CDR3 protein. Of fewer than 110,000 distinct CDR3 sequences in the sample, approximately 10% were seen once. The sequencing input was whole blood. The receptor set was obtained from an adult who was a healthcare worker with PCR-confirmed SARS-CoV-2 infection or an uninfected control (not recorded which).

The V gene is TRBV7-6, the J gene TRBJ2-7; D is uncertain. The CDR3 is 12 residues long. V was shortened by 3 bases and J by 5 bases, with 8 bases between the two germline ends. The germline gives CDR1 SGHVS, CDR2 FNYEAQ. The CDR3 spells CASSFSENEQYF. In DNA, the CDR3 is TGTGCCAGCAGCTTCAGCGAAAACGAGCAGTACTTC.

Worth noting for this clonotype: This could be a read error, since a much larger clone is one nucleotide away. The genes are TRBV28 and TRBJ2-4, with TRBD2 as a possible D gene (5 bases). The V gene's germline CDR1 is MDHEN and CDR2 SYDVKM. This CDR3 has 15 residues. The CDR3, as DNA: TGTGCCAACAGTCCCTCCGGACTAGCCAAAAACATTCAGTACTTC. Amino acid sequence: CANSPSGLAKNIQYF.

This clonotype was seen many times. The chain couples TRBV19 to TRBJ1-5; unclear D gene. There are 13 residues in the CDR3. The V and J ends lost 7 bases and 7 bases respectively, with 14 bases between them. Germline V gene data show CDR1 as LNHDA and CDR2 as SQIVND (reference sequence). The CDR3 sequence is CASKNSGGQPQHF. The DNA for the CDR3 is TGTGCCAGTAAGAACTCCGGAGGGCAGCCCCAGCATTTT.

This clonotype was seen at least ten times. This chain connects TRBV7-9 to TRBJ2-7; 8 bases are a match to TRBD2. V lost 1 base to trimming and J lost 2 bases; unmatched junction nucleotides: 10. Germline V gives CDR1 SEHNR, CDR2 FQNEAQ (reference sequence). The CDR3 is 17 residues long. The CDR3 sequence: CASSLDYGAGGAYEQYF. The CDR3 coding sequence is TGTGCCAGCAGCTTAGATTATGGGGCGGGAGGTGCCTACGAGCAGTACTTC. The full variable domain, rest sourced from reference TRBV7-9 and TRBJ2-7, is DTGVSQNPRHKITKRGQNVTFRCDPISEHNRLYWYRQTLGQGPEFLTYFQNEAQLEKSRLLSDRFSAERPKGSFSTLEIQRTEQGDSAMYLCASSLDYGAGGAYEQYFGPGTRLTVT.

There are a few counts of this clonotype. The V call is TRBV11-2, the J call TRBJ2-2; D gene ambiguous. This CDR3 region has 10 residues. V lost 3 bases and J 7 bases, leaving 0 bases between the germline ends. Germline CDR1 reads SGHAT; CDR2 reads FQNNGV. The CDR3, as DNA: TGTGCCAGCAGCTTCGGGGAGCTGTTTTTT. Encoded protein: CASSFGELFF. The full variable domain, in which reference TRBV11-2 and TRBJ2-2 provide the parts outside the CDR3, is EAGVAQSPRYKIIEKRQSVAFWCNPISGHATLYWYQQILGQGPKLLIQFQNNGVVDDSQLPKDRFSAERLKGVDSTLKIQPAKLEDSAVYLCASSFGELFFGEGSRLTVL.

This clonotype showed up many times. The chain joins TRBV24-1 to TRBJ2-7; D is unresolved. CDR3 size: 16 residues. With 4 bases removed from V and 2 bases from J, the gap between germline ends came to 17 bases. The germline V gene has CDR1 KGHDR and CDR2 SFDVKD. The CDR3 sequence: CATSDSTSPNPYEQYF. The DNA for the CDR3 is TGTGCCACCAGTGACTCCACATCACCCAACCCCTACGAGCAGTACTTC.

A few counts support this clonotype. The chain couples TRBV2 to TRBJ2-1, with 7 bases lining up with TRBD1. V trimming: 4 bases; J trimming: 0 bases; junction bases outside the gene matches: 3. Germline CDR1 SNHLY, CDR2 FYNNEI. The CDR3 runs 15 residues. The CDR3 sequence is CASSVRGLSYNEQFF. CDR3 DNA sequence: TGTGCCAGCAGTGTGAGGGGGCTCTCCTACAATGAGCAGTTCTTC.

This clonotype showed up many times. The gene calls are TRBV4-3 and TRBJ2-1; D gene uncertain. Trimming removed 0 bases from V and 7 bases from J, with 19 bases in between. CDR3 length: 17 residues. Germline CDR1 reads LGHNA; CDR2 reads YSLEER. CDR3 sequence (DNA): TGCGCCAGCAGCCAAGATAGGGCGAGCGAGCAAGGGAATGAGCAGTTCTTC. It translates to CASSQDRASEQGNEQFF.

This clonotype was seen a few times. The gene calls are TRBV24-1 and TRBJ2-3, with D possibly being TRBD1 or TRBD2 (6 bases each). The V gene lost 7 bases and the J gene lost 8 bases, with 24 bases spanning the gap. From germline, CDR1 is KGHDR and CDR2 SFDVKD. The CDR3 contains 16 residues. CDR3 protein: CATSEGGYTRPSTQYF. The CDR3 DNA reads TGTGCCACCAGCGAGGGGGGCTATACTAGGCCCAGTACGCAGTATTTT.

This clonotype occurred many times. The chain recombines TRBV2 with TRBJ2-7; 8 nucleotides agree with TRBD2. The CDR3 has 15 amino acids. From germline, CDR1 is SNHLY and CDR2 FYNNEI. V shed 6 bases, J shed 2 bases, and the junction held 9 bases outside the gene matches. The CDR3 DNA is TGTGCCAGCAGGAGGGGTGGGACTAGGCCCTACGAGCAGTACTTC. It translates to CASRRGGTRPYEQYF.

This clonotype was counted at least ten times. The gene calls are TRBV19 and TRBJ2-1; D is possibly TRBD1 or TRBD2 (5 bases each). CDR3 length: 18 residues. The germline V and J ends were trimmed by 4 bases and 6 bases, with 25 bases remaining between them. From germline, CDR1 is LNHDA and CDR2 SQIVND (reference sequence). The CDR3 DNA sequence: TGTGCCAGTAGTACACGAGGGGATCCTTACGGATACAGCAATGAGCAGTTCTTC. Protein: CASSTRGDPYGYSNEQFF.

This clonotype was observed a handful of times. The V call is TRBV7-9, the J call TRBJ1-1, with D possibly being TRBD1 (6 bases). Trimming took 4 bases from V and 2 from J, leaving 11 bases between them. The CDR3 totals 14 residues. Germline V lookup: CDR1 SEHNR, CDR2 FQNEAQ (reference sequence). CDR3 in amino acids: CASSSGTSNTEAFF. The CDR3 DNA sequence: TGTGCCAGCAGCTCCGGGACAAGCAACACTGAAGCTTTCTTT.

This clonotype was seen repeatedly, ten times or more. The rearrangement joins TRBV12-3 or TRBV12-4 to TRBJ2-1; 15 bases map to TRBD2. The length of the CDR3 is 17 residues. Trimming cost V 4 bases and J 6 bases; bases outside gene matches: 7. The CDR3 region is CASSSWTSGRVSNEQFF. CDR3 DNA: TGTGCCAGCAGTTCCTGGACTAGCGGGAGGGTGTCCAATGAGCAGTTCTTC.

This clonotype was counted at least ten times. The chain employs TRBV4-3 and TRBJ2-2, with D possibly matching TRBD1 (5 bases). The CDR3 spans 14 residues. V lost 3 bases to trimming and J lost 5 bases, with 10 bases between them. Germline CDR1 and CDR2: LGHNA and YSLEER. For the CDR3, the DNA is TGCGCCAGCAGCCATGAGACAGTTACCGGGGAGCTGTTTTTT. Its protein product is CASSHETVTGELFF.

This clonotype was counted only a few times. V gene TRBV7-2 combines with J gene TRBJ2-2, with D maybe TRBD2 (6 bases). Trimming pared 5 bases from V and 4 bases from J, leaving 14 bases between. The CDR3 totals 15 residues. Germline values: CDR1 SGHTA, CDR2 FQGNSA. CDR3 coding DNA: TGTGCCAGCAGCCTTAAAGGGAGGAGCACCGGGGAGCTGTTTTTT. Translating gives CASSLKGRSTGELFF.